This T cell receptor beta chain was retrieved from a study of blood T cell repertoires in COVID-19. Turning to the study itself: The United States, Italy and Spain supplied acute and convalescent COVID-19 samples.

As handled by the study authors: Researchers report that nucleated cell counts were estimated from reference gene primer amplification. Profiled with immunoSEQ multiplex PCR; TCRdb holds only in-frame clones, not every one. V and J calls and clone size follow that table, whereas D and trimming were derived from the DNA. Here the sample spans tens of thousands of clones, roughly 75% being singletons. V was cut by 1 base and J by 0 bases, with 6 bases left in between. The CDR3 is made up of 15 amino acids. Per germline, CDR1 SNHLY and CDR2 FYNNEI. The sequence derives from a woman aged 50 to 65 with acute or convalescent COVID-19. Sequencing used peripheral blood. The V and J genes are TRBV2 and TRBJ2-2; D perhaps matches TRBD1 (6 bases). Here the CDR3 DNA reads TGTGCCAGCAGTGAAGGGGGGCCGAACACCGGGGAGCTGTTTTTT. This gives the protein CASSEGGPNTGELFF.